This entry lists 30 T cell receptor beta chains sequenced from one sample in a study of T cell clusters in autoimmune cytopenias. Some 38,000 genome equivalents of blood DNA were amplified for TRB. TRB was amplified by touch-down multiplex PCR, primer pools A and B combined. From its re-call of the multiplex PCR reads, TCRdb lists each CDR3 protein once, without DNA. The clone table shows more than 12,000 distinct CDR3 sequences, with the ten largest holding around 3.5%. The data also belong to a second study, concerning T cell repertoires in aging, cancer and after chemotherapy.

The specimen was peripheral blood. These receptors originate from a human donor in good health.

This chain connects TRBV30 to TRBJ1-5. Germline-derived CDR1 and CDR2 are GTSNPN and SVGIG (reference sequence). The length of the CDR3 is 12 residues. The CDR3 loop is CAWNEFSQPQHF.

The rearrangement joins TRBV27 to TRBJ1-4. The V gene's germline CDR1 is MNHEY and CDR2 SMNVEV (reference sequence). This CDR3 region has 16 residues. CDR3 in amino acids: CASSLEGPGWEEKLFF.

Its frequency marks this clonotype as medium-sized. The chain has TRBV11-1 and TRBJ2-7; TCRdb designates TRBD1, a call that cannot be tested without DNA. This CDR3 is built from 15 residues. Per germline, CDR1 SGHAT and CDR2 FQDESV (reference sequence). CDR3 in amino acids: CASSWGASNSYEQYF.

This clonotype is called medium-sized (0.01 to 0.1%) based on its frequency. The V and J genes are TRBV11-3 and TRBJ2-1. Germline CDR1 is SGHNT and CDR2 is YENEEA. This CDR3 region has 15 residues. Here the CDR3 reads CASSPSPSTYNEQFF.

V is TRBV30 and J is TRBJ2-1; checking the TCRdb D call of TRBD2 is not possible without DNA. The V gene's germline CDR1 is GTSNPN and CDR2 SVGIG (reference sequence). The CDR3 covers 14 residues. The CDR3 sequence is CAWRGLAAYNEQFF.

V usage is TRBV19 and J usage is TRBJ2-7; the TCRdb call, TRBD2, lacks DNA for checking. From germline, CDR1 is LNHDA and CDR2 SQIVND (reference sequence). The CDR3 is 15 amino acids. CDR3 region: CASSSRTSGAYEQYF.

This sequence joins TRBV5-4 and TRBJ2-3; TCRdb names TRBD1, which stays unverified in the absence of DNA. The CDR3 sequence is 14 residues long. Germline V gives CDR1 SGHNT, CDR2 YYREEE (reference sequence). CDR3 region: CASSLAGGADTQYF.

The gene calls are TRBV5-6 and TRBJ2-3; TCRdb's assignment of TRBD2 cannot be checked, as there is no DNA. Germline assignment: CDR1 SGHDT and CDR2 YYEEEE. This CDR3 region has 11 residues. The CDR3: CASSLGRVKYF.

CDR3 loop: CASSRGGLAAHYEQYF. J is TRBJ2-7 and V is TRBV5-6; TCRdb returns TRBD2, unconfirmable since there is no DNA. The germline CDR1 and CDR2 sequences are SGHDT and YYEEEE. CDR3 length: 16 residues.

The chain recombines TRBV15 with TRBJ2-7; with no DNA, the TCRdb D assignment of TRBD1 cannot be verified. The CDR3 runs 13 residues. Germline lookup yields CDR1 LNHNV and CDR2 YYDKDF (reference sequence). The CDR3 loop reads CATSRPGVYEQYF.

This chain links TRBV12-3 or TRBV12-4 with TRBJ2-2; the D gene TCRdb calls, TRBD2, cannot be checked with no DNA. This CDR3 region has 15 residues. This chain's CDR3 is CASSLEGLNTGELFF.

CDR3 in amino acids: CASRTPGDEQYF. The V call is TRBV6-5, the J call TRBJ2-7; TCRdb's D gene call, TRBD1, goes unchecked for lack of DNA. Germline values: CDR1 MNHEY, CDR2 SVGAGI. The CDR3 loop spans 12 amino acids.

The chain combines TRBV27 with TRBJ2-3. The germline V gene has CDR1 MNHEY and CDR2 SMNVEV (reference sequence). The CDR3 contains 14 residues. This CDR3 reads CASSPRVLTDTQYF.

CDR3 residues: CATASSRAAGAQYF. The chain combines TRBV10-1 with TRBJ2-3; TCRdb designates TRBD2, a call that cannot be tested without DNA. The germline V gene encodes CDR1 WNHNN and CDR2 SYGVQD (reference sequence). The CDR3 runs 14 residues.

V and J are TRBV6-6 and TRBJ1-1. This CDR3 is 14 amino acids long. Looked up from germline, CDR1 is MNHNY and CDR2 is SVGAGI (reference sequence). This chain's CDR3 is CASSSDTLNTEAFF.

This clonotype is labeled medium-sized based on frequency. The rearrangement joins TRBV11-3 to TRBJ2-5; TCRdb lists TRBD2, though no DNA is available to test this call. The germline V gene has CDR1 SGHNT and CDR2 YENEEA. This CDR3 has 16 residues. Here the CDR3 reads CASSRGGGRAFETQYF.

This rearrangement joins TRBV13 to TRBJ2-1; checking the TCRdb D call of TRBD2 is not possible without DNA. Germline CDR1 reads PRHDT; CDR2 reads FYEKMQ (reference sequence). The CDR3 is 12 residues long. CDR3 amino acids: CASSQGLAAGFF. The whole variable domain, filled in from reference TRBV13 and TRBJ2-1, reads AAGVIQSPRHLIKEKRETATLKCYPIPRHDTVYWYQQGPGQDPQFLISFYEKMQSDKGSIPDRFSAQQFSDYHSELNMSSLELGDSALYFCASSQGLAAGFFGPGTRLTVL.

The chain joins TRBV27 to TRBJ2-2; there is no DNA to check the TCRdb D call of TRBD1. The CDR3 runs to 16 residues. Per germline, CDR1 MNHEY and CDR2 SMNVEV (reference sequence). CDR3 residues: CASSFIGLGGTGELFF.

CDR3: CASRGTSALETQYF. The chain joins TRBV6-6 to TRBJ2-5; TCRdb reports TRBD2, a call that lacks DNA to check it against. Per germline, CDR1 MNHNY and CDR2 SVGAGI (reference sequence). There are 14 residues in the CDR3.

This clonotype is identified as medium-sized from frequency. This chain's CDR3 is CASSLEGLGSRRETQYF. The genes are TRBV7-6 and TRBJ2-5; TCRdb lists TRBD2, though no DNA is available to test this call. Germline CDR1 and CDR2: SGHVS and FNYEAQ. There are 17 residues in the CDR3.

This chain joins TRBV15 and TRBJ2-1; absent DNA, TCRdb's TRBD1 call cannot be checked. There are 14 residues in the CDR3. The V gene's germline CDR1 is LNHNV and CDR2 YYDKDF (reference sequence). CDR3 residues: CATSRPRVRGEQFF.

The chain is built from TRBV12-3 or TRBV12-4 and TRBJ2-7; TCRdb gives TRBD1 as the D gene, but with no DNA this cannot be confirmed. There are 14 residues in the CDR3. The CDR3 reads CASSLQGRTPKQYF.

The rearrangement uses TRBV20-1 and TRBJ2-2. Germline V gene sequence: CDR1 DFQATT, CDR2 SNEGSKA (reference sequence). The CDR3 loop spans 12 amino acids. The CDR3 loop reads CSARKGTGELFF.

The chain links TRBV18 to TRBJ2-1; the TRBD2 assignment by TCRdb is unverifiable without DNA. This CDR3 has 16 amino acids. The germline CDR1 and CDR2 sequences are KGHSH and LQKENI. CDR3 sequence: CASSLTTSGDYNEQFF.

Judged by frequency, this clonotype is medium-sized (0.01 to 0.1%). The J gene is TRBJ2-5, the V gene TRBV27; as DNA is missing, the TRBD2 call by TCRdb cannot be tested. The CDR3 runs to 16 residues. Germline V gene sequence: CDR1 MNHEY, CDR2 SMNVEV (reference sequence). CDR3 region: CASSLGAGGGQETQYF.

The genes are TRBV19 and TRBJ2-1; TCRdb's D call of TRBD2 is untestable without DNA. The CDR3 has 16 residues. Germline V gene data show CDR1 as LNHDA and CDR2 as SQIVND (reference sequence). The CDR3 sequence is CASSIRPGLGFNEQFF. Based on the CDR3 plus reference TRBV19 and TRBJ2-1, the full variable domain is DGGITQSPKYLFRKEGQNVTLSCEQNLNHDAMYWYRQDPGQGLRLIYYSQIVNDFQKGDIAEGYSVSREKKESFPLTVTSAQKNPTAFYLCASSIRPGLGFNEQFFGPGTRLTVL.

The J gene is TRBJ1-2, the V gene TRBV27. The germline V gene encodes CDR1 MNHEY and CDR2 SMNVEV (reference sequence). The CDR3 runs to 11 residues. This chain's CDR3 is CASSPGYGYTF.

V gene TRBV12-3 or TRBV12-4 combines with J gene TRBJ2-1; lacking DNA, the TRBD2 call made by TCRdb goes unchecked. This CDR3 is 18 amino acids long. The CDR3 region is CASSQGLAGGHSYNEQFF.

By frequency, this clonotype is medium-sized. The V gene is TRBV11-3, the J gene TRBJ2-5. CDR1 is SGHNT and CDR2 is YENEEA in the germline V gene. The CDR3 length is 11 residues. The CDR3 loop reads CASSSLGTQYF.

This clonotype is labeled medium-sized (0.01 to 0.1%) based on frequency. The rearrangement joins TRBV29-1 to TRBJ2-7; TCRdb's D call, TRBD2, is unchecked because there is no DNA. The CDR3 consists of 14 residues. Germline CDR1 reads SQVTM; CDR2 reads ANQGSEA. The CDR3 here is CSVIGLAGTYEQYF.